Listed below are T cell receptor beta chains from one sample, sequenced in a study of long-term antiretroviral therapy in people with HIV. The protocol was immunoSEQ multiplex PCR, while the TCRdb copy is restricted to in-frame clones and leaves out a portion. This table has 20,000 to 25,000 clones, 87% appearing once. This specimen was unsorted PBMCs, taken around 2.7 years after starting antiretroviral therapy. These receptors all stem from a woman in her 50s with HIV. CDR3s include the opening cysteine and the closing phenylalanine or tryptophan.

TRBJ2-7	TRBV2	CASREDEQYF
TRBJ2-1	TRBV12-5	CASGSEGLKKFF
TRBJ2-5	TRBV7-9	CASSPITGRLETQYF
TRBJ2-6	TRBV9	CASSPEVAGANVLTF
TRBJ2-2	TRBV7-9	CASRGGGLTGELFF
TRBJ2-3	TRBV29-1	CSVRTKHTDTQYF
TRBJ2-7	TRBV6-1	CAIGSYYEQYF
TRBJ2-4	TRBV28	CASSFQGFSKNIQYF
TRBJ1-3	TRBV5-1	CASSLGTGSIYF
TRBJ1-2	TRBV23-1	CASSQRGVWGYTF
TRBJ2-1	TRBV7-2	CASSFAAFNQFF
TRBJ2-7	TRBV27	CASRTGASNEQYF
TRBJ2-5	TRBV18	CASSPQGGRETQYF
TRBJ1-1	TRBV19	CASSMPADRAMNTEAFF
TRBJ2-7	TRBV2	CASRLLSYEQYF
TRBJ2-7	TRBV11-2	CASSLVSYGEQYF
TRBJ2-1	TRBV7-9	CASSEPGALYNEQFF
TRBJ2-7	TRBV5-1	CASSIGGTDSYEQYF
TRBJ2-7	TRBV10-3	CAISEVGGLKDEQYF
TRBJ2-5	TRBV2	CASSEWGRQETQYF
TRBJ2-7	TRBV7-9	CASSARSGSYEQYF
TRBJ2-7	TRBV5-6	CASSLAAGYEQYF
TRBJ2-7	TRBV15	CATSLPGVAGVGEQYF
TRBJ2-2	TRBV6-1	CASSPGTANTGELFF
TRBJ1-2	TRBV2	CASSRDGRIGGYGYTF
TRBJ2-4	TRBV19	CASSMSPGPNLAKNIQYF
TRBJ1-4	TRBV7-9	CASSLVGQGKLFF
TRBJ2-3	TRBV2	CASRSGDKDTQYF
TRBJ2-7	TRBV5-1	CASSLVERTYEQYF
TRBJ2-3	TRBV7-9	CASSLGQGPYTDTQYF
TRBJ2-1	TRBV4-3	CASSQGASGNLLGGQFF
TRBJ2-3	TRBV28	CASSLTTSTDTQYF
TRBJ2-2	TRBV29-1	CSVEDRMDRELFF
TRBJ1-1	TRBV2	CASRATGKSEAFF
TRBJ1-2	TRBV5-4	CASSLAGSGPTTYGYTF
TRBJ2-2	TRBV19	CASSVLITGELFF
TRBJ2-7	TRBV11-3	CASSLGEGYEQYF
TRBJ2-5	TRBV15	CATSRGYQETQYF
TRBJ1-3	TRBV29-1	CSVAAGGHGNTIYF
TRBJ1-4	TRBV10-3	CAIGGATNEKLFF
TRBJ1-3	TRBV9	CASSVEGSGNTIYF
TRBJ2-3	TRBV5-5	CAREFEAYDKVTQYF
TRBJ2-3	TRBV9	CASSVGLAGGADTQYF
TRBJ1-1	TRBV18	CASSPGDTEAFF
TRBJ1-4	TRBV28	CASSSNPANEKLFF
TRBJ1-5	TRBV6-6	CASSYHDQPQHF
TRBJ1-2	TRBV29-1	CSAKPIRTGNVGYTF